Included here is one T cell receptor (beta chain) sequence, with context. This sample stems from a study of blood T cell repertoires in COVID-19. The CDR3 totals 15 residues. The germline gives CDR1 LNHDA, CDR2 SQIVND (reference sequence). V dropped 8 bases and J dropped 4 bases, with 18 bases sitting between them. Data came from immunoSEQ multiplex PCR; TCRdb stores just in-frame clones and leaves some out. The top ten hold over 3.5% of the sample, which has approximately 300,000 clones, roughly 89% seen once. The sequence was collected from a woman under 30 with acute COVID-19. The chain links TRBV19 to TRBJ1-3; D is ambiguous. The sample taken for sequencing was PBMCs or T cells enriched from blood (not recorded which). CDR3 protein: CASSLSSVPGNTIYF. CDR3 nucleotides: TGTGCCAGTTCTCTATCCTCGGTTCCGGGAAACACCATATATTTT.